This T cell receptor (beta chain) was documented in a study of OX40 agonist ivuxolimab in advanced cancers. TCRdb keeps only in-frame clones here, not all; method: immunoSEQ multiplex PCR. Here the sample spans about 80,000 clones, around 83% being singletons. V lost 3 bases, J lost 4 bases, and 6 bases lay in between. The germline V gene has CDR1 KGHSH and CDR2 LQKENI. This CDR3 has 12 amino acids. The study sampled blood at baseline, cycle 4 day 1, and cycle 7 day 1. Only a few counts were recorded for this clone. The source material was CD4+ or CD8+ T cells sorted from blood, sampled in a trial of the OX40 agonist ivuxolimab. The rearrangement links TRBV18 to TRBJ1-1; D remains ambiguous. This sequence was found in an adult with an advanced solid tumor such as melanoma, head and neck, liver or kidney cancer. CDR3 in DNA: TGTGCCAGCTCACCCGTTCGCACTGAAGCTTTCTTT. Its protein product is CASSPVRTEAFF.